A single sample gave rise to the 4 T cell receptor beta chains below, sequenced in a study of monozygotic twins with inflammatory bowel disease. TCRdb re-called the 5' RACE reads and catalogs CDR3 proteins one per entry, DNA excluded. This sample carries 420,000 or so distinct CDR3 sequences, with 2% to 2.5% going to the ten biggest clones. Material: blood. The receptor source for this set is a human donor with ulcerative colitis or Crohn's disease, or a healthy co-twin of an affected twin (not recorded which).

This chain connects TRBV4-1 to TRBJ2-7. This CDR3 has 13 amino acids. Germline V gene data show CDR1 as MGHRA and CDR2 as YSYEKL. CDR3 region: CASSLNGGTQQYF.

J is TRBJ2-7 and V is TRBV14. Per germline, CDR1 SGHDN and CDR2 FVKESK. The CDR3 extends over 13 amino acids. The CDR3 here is CASSQGMSYEQYF.

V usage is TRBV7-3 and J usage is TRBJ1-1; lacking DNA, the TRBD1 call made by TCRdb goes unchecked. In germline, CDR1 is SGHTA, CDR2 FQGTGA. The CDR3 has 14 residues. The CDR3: CASSSQGWDTEAFF.

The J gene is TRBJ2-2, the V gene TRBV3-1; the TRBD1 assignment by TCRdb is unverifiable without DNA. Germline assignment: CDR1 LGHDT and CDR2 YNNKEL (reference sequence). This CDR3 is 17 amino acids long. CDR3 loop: CASSQIQRGPNTGELFF.